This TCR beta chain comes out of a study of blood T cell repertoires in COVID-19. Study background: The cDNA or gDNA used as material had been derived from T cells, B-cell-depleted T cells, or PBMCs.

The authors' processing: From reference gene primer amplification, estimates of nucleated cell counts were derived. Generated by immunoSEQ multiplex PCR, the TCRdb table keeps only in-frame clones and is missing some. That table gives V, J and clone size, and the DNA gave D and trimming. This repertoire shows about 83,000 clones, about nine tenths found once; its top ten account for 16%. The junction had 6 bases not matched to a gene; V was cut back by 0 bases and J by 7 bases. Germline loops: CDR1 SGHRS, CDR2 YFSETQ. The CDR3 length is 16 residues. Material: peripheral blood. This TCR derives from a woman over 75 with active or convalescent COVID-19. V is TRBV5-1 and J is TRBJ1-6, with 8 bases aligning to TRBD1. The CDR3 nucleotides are TGCGCCAGCAGCTTGGTTTCGGACAGGGTCAATTCACCCCTCCACTTT. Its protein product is CASSLVSDRVNSPLHF.